This is a list of T cell receptor beta chains from one sample in a study of regulatory T cells in long-lasting Graves disease. From the multiplex PCR reads, TCRdb called clonotypes with MiXCR, one entry per CDR3 protein. The sample contains around 500,000 distinct CDR3 sequences, less than 25% of which appear only once. The sample was peripheral blood mononuclear cells (PBMCs), taken when the disease was refractory, from a patient treated with antithyroid drugs. The receptor set was obtained from a female donor with Graves disease. CDR3s include the opening cysteine and the closing phenylalanine or tryptophan. The D gene is left open where the match is weak. Clone size appears in some rows only: once, few, many, or a class for an expanded clone.

>many|TRBV20-1|-|TRBJ1-2
CSVKTQTANYGYTF
>many|TRBV6-5|-|TRBJ2-2
CASSLSPDRLTGELFF
>-|TRBV7-9|-|TRBJ2-7
CASSLLSRGDPYEQYF
>-|TRBV6-1|-|TRBJ2-3
CASSEGPLVTDTQYF
>few|TRBV7-6|-|TRBJ2-7
CASSLAGGGVEQYF
>-|TRBV27|-|TRBJ1-4
CASKGRGEKLFF
>many|TRBV11-2|TRBD1|TRBJ1-6
CASSLDRDRVNSPLHF
>-|TRBV6-5|-|TRBJ2-1
CASSSTPLGQFF
>few|TRBV27|TRBD2|TRBJ2-5
CASSFEGGPTQETQYF
>few|TRBV12-5|TRBD2|TRBJ2-2
CASGFLLAGGPRPGELFF
>many|TRBV12-3/TRBV12-4|TRBD2|TRBJ2-7
CASSSGLAGVDSYEQYF
>many|TRBV7-9|-|TRBJ1-2
CASSLASTARGYTF
>few|TRBV5-5|TRBD2|TRBJ2-7
CASSLRGDDYEQYF
>few|TRBV27|TRBD1|TRBJ2-7
CASRQGTPYEQYF
>-|TRBV4-1|-|TRBJ2-5
CASSQDEKGNQETQYF
>-|TRBV6-5|-|TRBJ2-7
CASSYLGLGEQYF
>many|TRBV24-1|TRBD1|TRBJ2-7
CATSDFPKTGSDEQYF
>-|TRBV7-2|-|TRBJ2-3
CASSDLSTDTQYF
>many|TRBV30|-|TRBJ2-5
CAWKMFAVETQYF
>-|TRBV11-2|TRBD2|TRBJ2-1
CASSLGGSAGVRYNEQFF
>many|TRBV27|TRBD1|TRBJ2-2
CASSSRQGGTGELFF
>few|TRBV29-1|-|TRBJ2-4
CSVQGRLAKNIQYF
>many|TRBV18|-|TRBJ1-4
CASSPLGAGEKLFF
>few|TRBV20-1|TRBD2|TRBJ2-7
CSARDPRDYTYEQYF
>few|TRBV5-1|-|TRBJ1-2
CASSSDNDENYGYTF
>many|TRBV28|TRBD1|TRBJ1-5
CASRGGRQGGDQPQHF
>-|TRBV5-1|-|TRBJ2-7
CAGSLEGSGYEQYF